The rows below give T cell receptor beta chains drawn from one sample of a study of cytomegalovirus exposure and HLA in healthy donors. Assay: immunoSEQ multiplex PCR; the TCRdb copy retains only in-frame clones and omits some. The sample has approximately 240,000 clones; around 89% are singletons. The sample consisted of PBMCs. Source of these receptors: a woman aged 18 to 35 in good health and CMV-seronegative. Both conserved end residues are part of each CDR3. Fields, in order: V gene, D gene, J gene, clone size, CDR3 protein. D genes are given only for firm matches. For some rows the clone size is stated as once, few or many, or as a class when expanded; others skip it.

>TRBV5-1|TRBD2|TRBJ2-5|.
CASSLAGTSQETQYF
>TRBV6-5|.|TRBJ1-1|.
CASSEGHFNTEAFF
>TRBV29-1|.|TRBJ2-1|.
CSVEGAIYNEQFF
>TRBV19|.|TRBJ1-3|.
CASSIESGTYSGNTIYF
>TRBV5-1|TRBD2|TRBJ2-6|.
CASSLEAGGVGANVLTF
>TRBV14|.|TRBJ2-2|.
CASSLNQGNGELFF
>TRBV6-5|.|TRBJ2-1|.
CASSYEAAVYNEQFF
>TRBV5-6|TRBD1|TRBJ1-2|.
CASSLGGAGGENTF
>TRBV28|TRBD1|TRBJ2-7|.
CASQTGGPISYEQYF
>TRBV18|.|TRBJ2-7|once
CASSPPVGTLYEQYF
>TRBV18|.|TRBJ2-7|few
CASSLRLAYEQYF
>TRBV4-1|TRBD2|TRBJ2-3|.
CASSPRTSGTDTQYF
>TRBV19|.|TRBJ2-1|once
CASSQNDEQFF
>TRBV19|.|TRBJ2-3|.
CASSIWGGLTDTQYF
>TRBV7-9|.|TRBJ2-5|few
CASSFRGSDQETQYF
>TRBV19|.|TRBJ2-3|.
CASSMGRGDTQYF
>TRBV7-8|.|TRBJ2-7|.
CASSLDNYEQYF
>TRBV27|.|TRBJ2-1|.
CASSLRDGGLNEQFF
>TRBV9|.|TRBJ2-5|.
CASSVDRGWETQYF
>TRBV7-9|TRBD2|TRBJ2-3|.
CASSPGLAGAHTDTQYF
>TRBV7-2|TRBD2|TRBJ2-5|few
CASSYGTSGRRFGETQYF
>TRBV6-1|.|TRBJ2-4|.
CASTEAWGGRGNIQYF